Listed here are 7 T cell receptor beta chains from one sample, sequenced in a study of blood T cell repertoires in COVID-19. TCRdb's table, derived via immunoSEQ multiplex PCR, lists solely in-frame clones and lacks some. The sample contains some 210,000 clones, 81% of which appear only once. The specimen was PBMCs or T cells enriched from blood (not recorded which). The receptor set was obtained from a man aged 40-49 years who had recovered from COVID-19.

The J gene is TRBJ2-5, the V gene TRBV6-5; D is perhaps TRBD2 (6 bases). Trimming removed 4 bases from V and 5 bases from J, with 20 bases in between. The germline CDR1 and CDR2 sequences are MNHEY and SVGAGI. The CDR3 consists of 16 residues. The CDR3 DNA reads as TGTGCCAGCAGTTTATCCCGTGGGGGGATTGGGGAGACCCAGTACTTC. Its protein product is CASSLSRGGIGETQYF.

The genes are TRBV4-2 and TRBJ2-1; possible D gene TRBD2, 6 bases. The CDR3 runs to 16 residues. Trimming pared 1 base from V and 7 bases from J, leaving 17 bases between. Germline assignment: CDR1 LGHNA and CDR2 YNFKEQ. The CDR3 loop is CASSQVTRGARNEQFF. CDR3 in DNA: TGTGCCAGCAGCCAAGTGACTCGCGGGGCCAGGAATGAGCAGTTCTTC.

This chain connects TRBV28 to TRBJ1-1; 10 positions match TRBD1. Trimming at V came to 6 bases and at J to 9 bases, leaving 10 bases not matched to a gene. The CDR3 totals 14 residues. Germline CDR1 and CDR2: MDHEN and SYDVKM. The CDR3 reads CASSLDRGPRKAFF. CDR3 in DNA: TGTGCCAGCAGCCTTGACAGGGGGCCCCGAAAAGCTTTCTTT.

The chain joins TRBV7-3 to TRBJ1-2, with 9 positions matching TRBD1. CDR3 length: 15 amino acids. Germline CDR1 SGHTA, CDR2 FQGTGA. J was trimmed by 7 bases and V by 2 bases; bases with no gene match: 8. The CDR3 sequence is CASSLAPGQGTGYTF. CDR3 bases: TGTGCCAGCAGCTTAGCACCGGGACAGGGCACTGGCTACACCTTC.

J is TRBJ1-1 and V is TRBV6-6; possible D gene TRBD1, 6 bases. The CDR3 is 12 amino acids. Germline lookup yields CDR1 MNHNY and CDR2 SVGAGI (reference sequence). Deletions cut 4 bases from V and 7 bases from J, with 10 bases between. The CDR3, as DNA: TGTGCCAGCAGTTCCCAGGGGATTGAAGCTTTCTTT. This codes for CASSSQGIEAFF.

The chain recombines TRBV3-1 (or the pseudogene TRBV3-2) with TRBJ2-1; D may be TRBD2 (6 bases). Germline lookup yields CDR1 LGHDT and CDR2 YNNKEL (reference sequence). This CDR3 comprises 17 residues. The ends were cut back, 8 bases at V and 0 bases at J, with 20 bases in the middle. CDR3 residues: CASGASVYPGSYNEQFF. CDR3 sequence (DNA): TGTGCCAGCGGGGCTAGCGTGTACCCCGGCTCCTACAATGAGCAGTTCTTC.

J is TRBJ1-5 and V is TRBV10-1; a possible D gene is TRBD1 (6 bases). Trimming left V 2 bases short and J 6 bases short, with 20 bases between. The germline V gene encodes CDR1 WNHNN and CDR2 SYGVQD (reference sequence). The CDR3 runs to 17 residues. CDR3 in amino acids: CASSEPIVRGACQPQHF. DNA for the CDR3: TGCGCCAGCAGTGAGCCGATCGTACGGGGGGCCTGTCAGCCCCAGCATTTT.